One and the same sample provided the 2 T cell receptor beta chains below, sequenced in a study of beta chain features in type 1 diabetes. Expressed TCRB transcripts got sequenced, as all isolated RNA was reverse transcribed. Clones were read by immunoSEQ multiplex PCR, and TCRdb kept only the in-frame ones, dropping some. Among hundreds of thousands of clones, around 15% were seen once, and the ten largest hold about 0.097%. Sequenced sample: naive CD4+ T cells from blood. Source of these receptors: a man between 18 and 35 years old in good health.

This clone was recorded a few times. The CDR3 loop is CASRPPGLAGGNEQFF. DNA for the CDR3: TGTGCCAGCAGGCCACCGGGACTAGCGGGAGGAAATGAGCAGTTCTTC. The V call is TRBV7-2, the J call TRBJ2-1, with 15 bases fitting TRBD2. The CDR3 is made up of 16 amino acids. The germline V gene encodes CDR1 SGHTA and CDR2 FQGNSA. J lost 7 bases, V lost 6 bases, and 7 bases had no gene match.

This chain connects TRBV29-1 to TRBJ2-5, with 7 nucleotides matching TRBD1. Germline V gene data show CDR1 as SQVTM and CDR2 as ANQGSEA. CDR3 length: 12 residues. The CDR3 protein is CSFWAGGETQYF. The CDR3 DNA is TGCAGTTTCTGGGCAGGGGGAGAGACCCAGTACTTC.